Listed here are 7 T cell receptor beta chains from one sample, sequenced in a study of CD8+ T cells in alopecia areata (dated by TCRdb to the late 2010s). Sample time point, as interpreted from the label and publication: baseline before oral tofacitinib. Libraries were built with the immunoSEQ multiplex PCR assay. RNA was extracted from all samples and reverse transcribed into cDNA as template for TCR sequencing. Here the immuneACCESS table is served through TCRdb, limited to in-frame sequences with V and J called. Missing clones are a known gap in these copies; in checked studies unresolved V genes cover under half, and the rest lacks a known reason. For this sample there are some 170,000 clones; around 63% appear just once. The top ten constitute 1.5% to 2% of the sample. Sequenced material: CD4+ T cells sorted from blood, taken at week 0. The receptors were gathered from a human donor with alopecia areata.

This clone was picked up one time. This sequence joins TRBV25-1 and TRBJ1-4; the D gene is possibly TRBD1 (5 bases). The germline V and J ends were trimmed by 3 bases and 8 bases, with 13 bases remaining between them. The CDR3 has 14 residues. Germline CDR1 and CDR2: MGHDK and SYGVNS. This CDR3 is CASSDIWGREKLFF. The CDR3 DNA follows: TGTGCCAGCAGTGATATCTGGGGACGAGAAAAACTGTTTTTT.

The chain combines TRBV29-1 with TRBJ2-5; 7 bases line up with TRBD1. V shed 7 bases and J 0 bases; nucleotides not matched to a gene: 8. The CDR3 runs 14 residues. Germline CDR1 SQVTM, CDR2 ANQGSEA. In nucleotides, the CDR3 is TGCAGCGCGGACAGGCGGCTGAACCAAGAGACCCAGTACTTC. This translates into CSADRRLNQETQYF.

The chain employs TRBV29-1 and TRBJ1-1; D is undetermined. V was pared by 4 bases and J by 2 bases, with 11 bases between. The CDR3 is made up of 13 amino acids. Germline V CDR1 and CDR2: SQVTM, ANQGSEA. The CDR3 DNA follows: TGCAGCGTTGGGAGCGGCACCAACACTGAAGCTTTCTTT. It yields the protein CSVGSGTNTEAFF. Combining the CDR3 with reference TRBV29-1 and TRBJ1-1 gives the whole variable domain SAVISQKPSRDICQRGTSLTIQCQVDSQVTMMFWYRQQPGQSLTLIATANQGSEATYESGFVIDKFPISRPNLTFSTLTVSNMSPEDSSIYLCSVGSGTNTEAFFGQGTRLTVV.

The chain carries TRBV30 and TRBJ1-2; 7 bases agree with TRBD1. CDR3 length: 15 residues. Germline CDR1 is GTSNPN and CDR2 is SVGIG (reference sequence). The junction had 13 bases not matched to a gene; V was cut back by 1 base and J by 8 bases. The CDR3 region is CAWSADHGTVVGYTF. CDR3 nucleotide sequence: TGTGCCTGGAGTGCAGACCACGGGACAGTCGTGGGCTACACCTTC.

This clone was detected once. The J gene is TRBJ2-5, the V gene TRBV7-7; 7 nucleotides align to TRBD2. Trimming took 0 bases from V and 5 from J; bases not matched to a gene: 6. The length of the CDR3 is 15 residues. CDR1 and CDR2 (germline): SSHAT, FNYEAQ (reference sequence). CDR3 protein: CASSLAVGGSETQYF. In DNA, the CDR3 is TGTGCCAGCAGCTTAGCGGTGGGGGGGAGCGAGACCCAGTACTTC. Looking up the rest from reference TRBV7-7 and TRBJ2-5 gives the full variable domain: GAGVSQSPRYKVTKRGQDVTLRCDPISSHATLYWYQQALGQGPEFLTYFNYEAQPDKSGLPSDRFSAERPEGSISTLTIQRTEQRDSAMYRCASSLAVGGSETQYFGPGTRLLVL.

The chain employs TRBV9 and TRBJ2-7, with no clear D. Germline loops: CDR1 SGDLS, CDR2 YYNGEE. The CDR3 is 12 residues long. The V end was cut by 3 bases, the J end by 3 bases, with 7 bases between. The CDR3 DNA follows: TGTGCCAGCAGCGGGAATAGCTACGAGCAGTACTTC. Translating it yields CASSGNSYEQYF.

This clone was seen a few times. The rearrangement links TRBV2 to TRBJ2-7; TRBD2 might be the D (6 bases). With 2 bases removed from V and 2 bases from J, the gap between germline ends came to 16 bases. The CDR3 has 16 residues. The germline CDR1 and CDR2 sequences are SNHLY and FYNNEI. The CDR3 DNA follows: TGTGCCAGCAGTGAACCTCCTCTTGGAGGGCCCTACGAGCAGTACTTC. Translating it yields CASSEPPLGGPYEQYF.